The present entry profiles one T cell receptor beta chain with its context. The target antigen is unknown. Trimming removed 7 bases at V and 0 bases at J, with 13 bases between. The CDR3 is 15 residues long. Germline V gene data show CDR1 as MDHEN and CDR2 as SYDVKM. The data were obtained in a study of shared clonotypes between healthy human individuals. At the level of the study: Every donor yielded three CD4 naive, three CD4 memory, two CD8 naive and one CD8 memory plate. Broader study findings: Among the subsets, naive ones generally showed larger estimated richness than memory ones. Tissue TCR repertoires likely differ from these blood-only repertoires.

Libraries were prepared by immunoSEQ multiplex PCR; TCRdb keeps only in-frame clonotypes and omits some of them. The repertoire consists of more than 1.2 million clones, with approximately 98.5% occurring once and the leading ten covering approximately 0.4%. Sequencing was performed on naive CD4+ T cells sorted from blood. Subset defined: CD45RA+ positively selected. This TCR came from a man younger than 45 in good health. The chain links TRBV28 to TRBJ1-5; the D is unclear. CDR3 sequence (DNA): TGTGCCAGCAACCCCCTTCGGGATAGCAATCAGCCCCAGCATTTT. Its translation is CASNPLRDSNQPQHF.